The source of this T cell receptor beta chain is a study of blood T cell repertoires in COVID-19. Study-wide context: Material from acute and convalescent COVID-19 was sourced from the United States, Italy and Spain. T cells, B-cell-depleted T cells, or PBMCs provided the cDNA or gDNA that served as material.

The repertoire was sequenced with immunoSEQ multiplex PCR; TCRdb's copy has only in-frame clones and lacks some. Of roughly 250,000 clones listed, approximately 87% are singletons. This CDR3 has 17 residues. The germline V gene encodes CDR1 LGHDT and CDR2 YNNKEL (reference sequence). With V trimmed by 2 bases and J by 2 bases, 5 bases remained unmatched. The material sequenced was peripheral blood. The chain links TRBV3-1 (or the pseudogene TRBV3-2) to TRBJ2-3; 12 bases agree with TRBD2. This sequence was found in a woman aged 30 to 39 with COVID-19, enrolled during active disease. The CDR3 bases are TGTGCCAGCAGCCAACGACTAGCGGGGGCTCTCACAGATACGCAGTATTTT. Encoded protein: CASSQRLAGALTDTQYF.